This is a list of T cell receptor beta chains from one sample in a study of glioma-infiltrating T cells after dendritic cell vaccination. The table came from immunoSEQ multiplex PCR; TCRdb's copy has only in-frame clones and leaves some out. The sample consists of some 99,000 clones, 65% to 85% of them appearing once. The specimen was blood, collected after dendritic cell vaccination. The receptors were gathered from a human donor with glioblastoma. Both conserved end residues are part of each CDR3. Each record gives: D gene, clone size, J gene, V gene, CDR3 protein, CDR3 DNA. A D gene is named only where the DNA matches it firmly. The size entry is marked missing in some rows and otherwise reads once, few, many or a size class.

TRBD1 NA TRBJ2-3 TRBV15 CATSRRQGTDTQYF TGTGCCACCAGCAGGCGACAGGGGACAGATACGCAGTATTTT
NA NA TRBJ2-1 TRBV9 CASSQRESYNEQFF TGTGCCAGCAGCCAACGAGAGTCCTACAATGAGCAGTTCTTC
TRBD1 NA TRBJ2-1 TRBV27 CASKQGVEQFF TGTGCCAGCAAACAGGGGGTTGAGCAGTTCTTC
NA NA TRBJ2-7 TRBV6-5 CASSLDTGSYEQYF TGTGCCAGCAGTTTAGATACAGGGTCCTACGAGCAGTACTTC
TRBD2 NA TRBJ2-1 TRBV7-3 CASSSGLAGGLAFF TGTGCCAGCAGCTCTGGACTAGCGGGAGGGCTGGCGTTCTTC
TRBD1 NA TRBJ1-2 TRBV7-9 CASSLVSSRGRGYGYTF TGTGCCAGCAGCTTAGTGTCGAGCAGGGGGCGCGGCTATGGCTACACCTTC
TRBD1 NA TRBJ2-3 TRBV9 CASSGQGRDTQYF TGTGCCAGCAGCGGACAGGGTCGAGATACGCAGTATTTT
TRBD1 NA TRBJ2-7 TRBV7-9 CASSSTQGDLSYEQYF TGTGCCAGCAGCTCTACTCAGGGGGACCTCTCCTACGAGCAGTACTTC
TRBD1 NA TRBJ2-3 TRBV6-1 CASGTGRWDTQYF TGTGCCAGCGGGACAGGGAGATGGGATACGCAGTATTTT
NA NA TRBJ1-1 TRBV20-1 CSARWPTEAFF TGCAGTGCTAGATGGCCCACTGAAGCTTTCTTT
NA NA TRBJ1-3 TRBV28 CASRKPLNRVSGNTIYF TGTGCCAGCAGAAAGCCACTCAACAGGGTATCAGGAAACACCATATATTTT
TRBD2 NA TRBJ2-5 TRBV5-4 CASSLFGGGAFGTQYF TGTGCCAGCAGCTTGTTTGGGGGAGGGGCGTTCGGGACCCAGTACTTC
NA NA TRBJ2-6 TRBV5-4 CASISRGRGANVLTF TGTGCCAGCATTAGTCGGGGAAGGGGGGCCAACGTCCTGACTTTC
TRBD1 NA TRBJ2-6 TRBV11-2 CASSLVGGTGLSGANVLTF TGTGCCAGCAGCTTAGTAGGGGGCACGGGCCTCTCTGGGGCCAACGTCCTGACTTTC
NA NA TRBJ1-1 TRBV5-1 CASSLAGGGTEAFF TGCGCCAGCAGCTTGGCCGGGGGGGGCACTGAAGCTTTCTTT
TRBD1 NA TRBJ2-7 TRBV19 CASSIGGTGIYEQYF TGTGCCAGTAGTATAGGGGGGACAGGGATCTACGAGCAGTACTTC
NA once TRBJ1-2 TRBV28 CASSLSAGSNYGYTF TGTGCCAGCAGTTTATCGGCGGGCTCCAACTATGGCTACACCTTC
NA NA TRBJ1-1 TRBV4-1 CASSQDAGNTEAFF TGCGCCAGCAGCCAAGACGCAGGGAACACTGAAGCTTTCTTT
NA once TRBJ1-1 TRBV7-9 CASRKTESEAFF TGTGCCAGCAGGAAGACGGAGTCTGAAGCTTTCTTT
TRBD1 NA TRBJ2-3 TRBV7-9 CASSLGQGLGDTQYF TGTGCCAGCAGCTTAGGACAGGGGCTAGGAGATACGCAGTATTTT
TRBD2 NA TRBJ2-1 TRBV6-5 CASSRREGNEQFF TGTGCCAGCAGTCGGAGGGAGGGGAATGAGCAGTTCTTC
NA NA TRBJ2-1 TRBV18 CASSPPSTRGNQFF TGTGCCAGCTCACCGCCTTCGACTAGAGGAAATCAGTTCTTC
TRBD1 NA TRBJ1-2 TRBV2 CASIATGGHGYTF TGTGCCAGCATTGCTACAGGGGGCCATGGCTACACCTTC
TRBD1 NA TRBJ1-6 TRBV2 CASSGGEGGGSPLHF TGTGCCAGCAGTGGTGGGGAAGGGGGCGGTTCACCCCTCCACTTT
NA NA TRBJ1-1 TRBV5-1 CASSLVLGGDTEAFF TGCGCCAGCAGCTTGGTCTTAGGAGGGGACACTGAAGCTTTCTTT
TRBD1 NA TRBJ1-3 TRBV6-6 CASRKADRGDTIYF TGTGCCAGCAGGAAAGCGGACAGGGGGGACACCATATATTTT
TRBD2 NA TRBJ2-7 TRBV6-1 CASSQIPGRKGEQYF TGTGCCAGCAGTCAGATCCCCGGGAGGAAAGGCGAGCAGTACTTC
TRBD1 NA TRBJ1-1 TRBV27 CASSLRPAGQGASAFF TGTGCCAGCAGTCTCCGACCCGCGGGACAGGGGGCTTCAGCTTTCTTT
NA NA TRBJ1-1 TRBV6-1 CASSPLTAKDTEAFF TGTGCCAGCAGTCCTCTGACAGCGAAGGACACTGAAGCTTTCTTT
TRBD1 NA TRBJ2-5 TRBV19 CASTPPGQGQETQYF TGTGCCAGTACCCCTCCTGGACAGGGCCAAGAGACCCAGTACTTC
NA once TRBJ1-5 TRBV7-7 CASSLSGQISNSNQPQHF TGTGCTAGCAGCTTATCGGGACAAATATCTAATAGCAATCAGCCCCAGCATTTT
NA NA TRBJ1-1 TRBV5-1 CASSPGYRNTEAFF TGCGCCAGCAGCCCAGGGTATAGGAACACTGAAGCTTTCTTT
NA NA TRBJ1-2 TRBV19 CASSIAETEGGYTF TGTGCCAGTAGTATCGCCGAGACAGAAGGTGGCTACACCTTC
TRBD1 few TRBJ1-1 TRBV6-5 CASVDRANTEAFF TGTGCCAGCGTCGACAGGGCGAACACTGAAGCTTTCTTT
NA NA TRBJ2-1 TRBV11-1 CASSREEQFF TGTGCCAGCAGCAGGGAGGAGCAGTTCTTC
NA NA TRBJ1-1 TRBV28 CASSFLTGRRVEAFF TGTGCCAGCAGTTTTCTAACAGGGAGACGGGTTGAAGCTTTCTTT
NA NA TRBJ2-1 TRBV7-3 CASSLTGGAEQFF TGTGCCAGCAGCTTAACGGGGGGGGCTGAGCAGTTCTTC
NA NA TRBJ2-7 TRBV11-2 CASSPLGGNTYEQYF TGTGCCAGCAGCCCACTTGGCGGCAATACCTACGAGCAGTACTTC
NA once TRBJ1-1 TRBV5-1 CASSLAGVGGTEAFF TGCGCCAGCAGCTTGGCCGGGGTCGGTGGCACTGAAGCTTTCTTT
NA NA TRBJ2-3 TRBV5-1 CASSLGATDTQYF TGCGCCAGCAGCTTGGGGGCCACAGATACGCAGTATTTT
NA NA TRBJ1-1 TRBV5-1 CASNAGKRWTEAFF TGCGCCAGCAACGCCGGGAAGAGATGGACTGAAGCTTTCTTT
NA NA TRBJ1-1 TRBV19 CASSTRGQNTEAFF TGTGCCAGTAGTACCAGGGGACAGAACACTGAAGCTTTCTTT